These 29 T cell receptor beta chains came from one sample sequenced in a study of cytomegalovirus exposure and HLA in healthy donors. PCR primers comprised 60 Vbeta and 13 Jbeta primers. Assay: immunoSEQ multiplex PCR; the TCRdb copy retains only in-frame clones and omits some. Of fewer than 200,000 clones listed, roughly 71% were seen once; the top ten hold roughly 7.3%. Sequenced: PBMCs. The receptors originated from a male donor in good health and CMV-seropositive.

The chain is built from TRBV6-5 and TRBJ2-4; 8 positions match TRBD1. V lost 2 bases, J lost 9 bases, and 6 bases stayed unmatched. The CDR3 runs 14 residues. Germline V gene lookup returns CDR1 MNHEY and CDR2 SVGAGI. CDR3 DNA: TGTGCCAGCAGTTACAATGACAGGGGCAGCATTCAGTACTTC. Amino acid sequence: CASSYNDRGSIQYF.

The rearrangement uses TRBV19 and TRBJ1-4; 10 bases line up with TRBD1. Looked up from germline, CDR1 is LNHDA and CDR2 is SQIVND (reference sequence). The trim removed 5 bases at V and 15 bases at J, leaving 9 bases unmatched. CDR3 length equals 13 residues. The CDR3, as DNA: TGTGCCAGTAGTGGACAGGGGGAGATCGTGATGTTTTTT. It specifies CASSGQGEIVMFF.

The chain has TRBV9 and TRBJ2-3; 9 bases agree with TRBD2. CDR3 size: 16 residues. Trimming removed 4 bases from V and 3 bases from J; junction bases left unmatched: 9. The germline gives CDR1 SGDLS, CDR2 YYNGEE. In DNA, the CDR3 is TGTGCCAGCAGCACCTTCGGCGGGGGGGGAACAGATACGCAGTATTTT. It is translated as CASSTFGGGGTDTQYF.

This clone was counted between two and nine times. The gene calls are TRBV11-2 and TRBJ1-2; the D is unclear. Trimming left V 2 bases short and J 3 bases short, with 7 bases between. CDR1 and CDR2 (germline): SGHAT, FQNNGV. CDR3 size: 13 residues. CDR3 residues: CASSLNNYYGYTF. The CDR3 region has the DNA TGTGCCAGCAGCTTAAACAATTACTATGGCTACACCTTC.

J is TRBJ1-3 and V is TRBV15; tentative D call: TRBD1 (5 bases). Trimming removed 2 bases at V and 2 bases at J, with 16 bases between. Germline V CDR1 and CDR2: LNHNV, YYDKDF (reference sequence). This CDR3 region has 17 residues. CDR3 residues: CATSRTEEEGPGNTIYF. In DNA form, the CDR3 reads TGTGCCACCAGCAGAACCGAAGAGGAGGGACCTGGAAACACCATATATTTT.

This sequence joins TRBV28 and TRBJ2-5, with TRBD2 matching over 7 bases. The CDR3 is made up of 15 amino acids. The V segment lost 3 bases and the J segment 3 bases; nucleotides outside the gene matches: 7. CDR1 and CDR2 (germline): MDHEN, SYDVKM. CDR3 region: CASSFYSGGKETQYF. The CDR3 nucleotides read TGTGCCAGCAGTTTCTATTCCGGGGGGAAAGAGACCCAGTACTTC.

The chain recombines TRBV18 with TRBJ2-1, with 7 bases matching TRBD1. V lost 4 bases and J lost 6; bases outside the gene matches: 9. Germline CDR1 is KGHSH and CDR2 is LQKENI. The length of the CDR3 is 15 residues. DNA of the CDR3: TGTGCCAGCTCACAACCCCCTAACAGGGGCAATGAGCAGTTCTTC. Amino acid sequence: CASSQPPNRGNEQFF.

The chain has TRBV4-3 and TRBJ2-2; possible D gene TRBD2, 6 bases. CDR1 and CDR2 (germline): LGHNA, YSLEER. Trimming pared 4 bases from V and 1 base from J, leaving 19 bases between. The CDR3 sequence is 18 residues long. The CDR3 coding sequence is TGCGCCAGCAGCCCCGGAAGGAATCACGGGAGGAACACCGGGGAGCTGTTTTTT. Protein: CASSPGRNHGRNTGELFF.

V usage is TRBV6-6 and J usage is TRBJ1-1, with TRBD1 as a possible D gene (6 bases). The CDR3 runs to 15 residues. Trimming cost V 2 bases and J 7 bases, with 17 bases left between them. Germline assignment: CDR1 MNHNY and CDR2 SVGAGI (reference sequence). Here the CDR3 reads CASSYRPGTFNEAFF. CDR3 nucleotides: TGTGCCAGCAGTTACCGACCCGGGACATTTAATGAAGCTTTCTTT.

A few counts support this clone. The V call is TRBV5-6, the J call TRBJ1-1; no reliable D call. The CDR3 runs 14 residues. V was pared by 0 bases and J by 3 bases, with 9 bases between. Germline lookup yields CDR1 SGHDT and CDR2 YYEEEE. This CDR3 reads CASSLVEDYTEAFF. The CDR3 nucleotides read TGTGCCAGCAGCTTGGTTGAGGATTACACTGAAGCTTTCTTT.

This sequence joins TRBV6-1 and TRBJ1-3; tentative D call: TRBD1 (6 bases). In germline, CDR1 is MNHNS, CDR2 SASEGT. V was clipped by 1 base and J by 2 bases, with 6 bases between them. CDR3 length: 14 amino acids. This CDR3 is CASSEGQAGNTIYF. The DNA for the CDR3 is TGTGCCAGCAGTGAAGGACAGGCTGGAAACACCATATATTTT.

This chain links TRBV19 with TRBJ2-7; 8 nucleotides match TRBD2. Germline V lookup: CDR1 LNHDA, CDR2 SQIVND (reference sequence). The ends lost 5 bases at V and 5 bases at J; junction bases unmatched: 8. This CDR3 is built from 14 residues. CDR3 sequence: CASSRGGGLDEQYF. The CDR3 DNA reads as TGTGCCAGTAGTCGGGGGGGCGGGCTCGACGAGCAGTACTTC.

This chain uses TRBV10-2 with TRBJ1-1, with no clear D. Germline assignment: CDR1 WSHSY and CDR2 SAAADI. The CDR3 consists of 12 residues. V was shortened by 11 bases and J by 6 bases, with 16 bases between the two germline ends. CDR3 protein: CASSRQRAEAFF. DNA of the CDR3: TGCGCCTCCTCGAGGCAGCGTGCTGAAGCTTTCTTT.

CDR3 amino acids: CASREEGTNTGELFF. The CDR3 DNA reads as TGTGCCAGCAGGGAGGAGGGTACGAACACCGGGGAGCTGTTTTTT. The chain carries TRBV2 and TRBJ2-2; tentatively, D is TRBD2 (6 bases). CDR1 and CDR2 from the germline V gene are SNHLY and FYNNEI. V lost 6 bases to trimming and J lost 0 bases, with 11 bases between them. This CDR3 spans 15 amino acids.

The chain employs TRBV13 and TRBJ2-7; D is perhaps TRBD2 (7 bases). CDR1 PRHDT and CDR2 FYEKMQ come from the germline V gene (reference sequence). The V gene lost 5 bases and the J gene lost 2 bases, with 16 bases spanning the gap. The CDR3 is 15 residues long. For the CDR3, the DNA is TGTGCCAGCAGCCTCCGGGGGCGGGGGACCTACGAGCAGTACTTC. Amino acids: CASSLRGRGTYEQYF.

The sample holds one count of this clone. Other DNA sequences in the sample encode the same CDR3. The chain joins TRBV19 to TRBJ2-7; D gene ambiguous. The CDR3 sequence is 13 residues long. CDR1 LNHDA and CDR2 SQIVND come from the germline V gene (reference sequence). Between the trimmed V and J ends, which lost 3 bases and 0 bases, there was a span of 6 bases. CDR3 DNA sequence: TGTGCCAGTAGTATTGTCAACTCCTACGAGCAGTACTTC. This translates into CASSIVNSYEQYF.

The chain is built from TRBV9 and TRBJ2-7; 10 nucleotides line up with TRBD2. Germline V CDR1 and CDR2: SGDLS, YYNGEE. The V segment lost 0 bases and the J segment 5 bases; nucleotides outside the gene matches: 8. This CDR3 is 16 amino acids long. The DNA of the CDR3 is TGTGCCAGCAGCGTAGCTCTAGCGGGGGCCCTGGACGAGCAGTACTTC. The encoded protein is CASSVALAGALDEQYF.

This chain uses TRBV10-3 with TRBJ1-2; the match to TRBD1 covers 7 bases. Germline CDR1 reads ENHRY; CDR2 reads SYGVKD. Unmatched junction bases numbered 5, after V lost 5 bases and J lost 2 bases. The CDR3 contains 14 residues. The CDR3 loop is CAISTGTANYGYTF. The CDR3 coding sequence is TGTGCCATCAGTACCGGGACAGCAAACTATGGCTACACCTTC.

The chain employs TRBV9 and TRBJ2-3; the D gene is possibly TRBD2 (7 bases). V was trimmed by 3 bases and J by 10 bases, leaving 24 bases between them. CDR3 length: 16 residues. Germline-derived CDR1 and CDR2 are SGDLS and YYNGEE. The CDR3 DNA is TGTGCCAGCAGCGGTGGCGTGGGGGCGGAGGGGAGGGCGCAGTATTTT. Protein: CASSGGVGAEGRAQYF. The full variable domain, its missing parts supplied by reference TRBV9 and TRBJ2-3, is DSGVTQTPKHLITATGQRVTLRCSPRSGDLSVYWYQQSLDQGLQFLIQYYNGEERAKGNILERFSAQQFPDLHSELNLSSLELGDSALYFCASSGGVGAEGRAQYFGPGTRLTVL.

J is TRBJ2-7 and V is TRBV5-1, with 8 bases that match TRBD1. This CDR3 is built from 14 residues. The V gene's germline CDR1 is SGHRS and CDR2 YFSETQ. Germline trimming cut 4 bases from V and 4 bases from J; bases unmatched to any gene: 7. CDR3 sequence reads: CASSVGQGGYEQYF. CDR3 nucleotide sequence: TGCGCCAGCAGCGTTGGACAGGGTGGTTACGAGCAGTACTTC.

This chain links TRBV18 with TRBJ1-1; tentatively, D is TRBD1 (6 bases). Trimming left V 2 bases short and J 3 bases short, with 19 bases between. The germline CDR1 and CDR2 sequences are KGHSH and LQKENI. There are 17 residues in the CDR3. The CDR3 coding sequence is TGTGCCAGCTCACCATTCGGAAGGGGGGGTTTGGACACTGAAGCTTTCTTT. Amino acids: CASSPFGRGGLDTEAFF.

The V gene is TRBV27, the J gene TRBJ2-7; D may be TRBD2 (6 bases). V was cut by 5 bases and J by 4 bases, with 9 bases left in between. The CDR3 totals 12 residues. The V gene's germline CDR1 is MNHEY and CDR2 SMNVEV (reference sequence). In DNA form, the CDR3 reads TGTGCCAGCAGTGAACGGGGGTACGAGCAGTACTTC. Its protein product is CASSERGYEQYF.

This chain links TRBV12-5 with TRBJ2-3; 13 nucleotides match TRBD2. The CDR3 has 14 amino acids. Trimming removed 6 bases from V and 5 bases from J; junction bases left unmatched: 2. The V gene's germline CDR1 is LGHNT and CDR2 FRNRAP. Here the CDR3 DNA reads TGTGCTAGTGGACTAGCGGGGGGGCGAGATACGCAGTATTTT. Protein sequence: CASGLAGGRDTQYF.

V and J are TRBV5-1 and TRBJ1-1, with TRBD1 as a possible D gene (5 bases). V was clipped by 3 bases and J by 6 bases, with 15 bases between them. Germline CDR1 reads SGHRS; CDR2 reads YFSETQ. This CDR3 spans 14 amino acids. The CDR3 sequence is CASSSSAGEPEAFF. The CDR3 DNA sequence: TGCGCCAGCAGCTCCTCGGCGGGGGAGCCTGAAGCTTTCTTT.

The genes are TRBV5-4 and TRBJ1-3; 9 bases are a match to TRBD1. Germline V gene data show CDR1 as SGHNT and CDR2 as YYREEE (reference sequence). V was pared by 4 bases and J by 0 bases, with 5 bases of the junction left unmatched. The CDR3 runs to 16 residues. The CDR3 bases are TGTGCCAGCAGCCGGCGGACAGGGGACTCTGGAAACACCATATATTTT. It specifies CASSRRTGDSGNTIYF.

This clone was found a few times. The DNA is omitted, as the CDR3 cannot be located on it reliably, and the CDR3 follows TCRdb's listing. The chain links TRBV12-2 to TRBJ2-1; the table names TRBD2, a call not compared with the DNA. TRBV12-2 is flagged as a pseudogene. With termini counted, the CDR3 has 14 amino acids. This chain's CDR3 is CASRLYYCYNEQFF.

This clone is a singleton in its sample. V is TRBV30 and J is TRBJ1-6; 7 positions agree with TRBD1. The ends lost 8 bases at V and 2 bases at J; junction bases unmatched: 9. The CDR3 spans 15 residues. Looked up from germline, CDR1 is GTSNPN and CDR2 is SVGIG (reference sequence). CDR3 region: CAGGLTGAYNSPLHF. CDR3 DNA: TGTGCCGGGGGTCTAACAGGGGCCTATAATTCACCCCTCCACTTT.

The chain carries TRBV6-1 and TRBJ2-2; TRBD1 matches at 9 bases. Germline CDR1 MNHNS, CDR2 SASEGT. V gave up 6 bases and J gave up 2 bases; unmatched junction bases: 4. This CDR3 region has 15 residues. Here the CDR3 DNA reads TGTGCCAGCAGACTACAGGGGGCCAACACCGGGGAGCTGTTTTTT. It yields the protein CASRLQGANTGELFF.

J is TRBJ1-1 and V is TRBV19, with a tentative D call TRBD1 (6 bases). V was clipped by 3 bases and J by 0 bases, with 20 bases between them. The CDR3 consists of 18 residues. Per germline, CDR1 LNHDA and CDR2 SQIVND (reference sequence). The CDR3 DNA follows: TGTGCCAGTAGTATCGTCCTCCGGGACACCTACTTGAACACTGAAGCTTTCTTT. Encoded protein: CASSIVLRDTYLNTEAFF. Supplemented by reference TRBV19 and TRBJ1-1, the full variable domain reads DGGITQSPKYLFRKEGQNVTLSCEQNLNHDAMYWYRQDPGQGLRLIYYSQIVNDFQKGDIAEGYSVSREKKESFPLTVTSAQKNPTAFYLCASSIVLRDTYLNTEAFFGQGTRLTVV.